This T cell receptor beta chain was sequenced for a study of control samples from healthy donors and cancer patients. Produced via immunoSEQ multiplex PCR; TCRdb's table is partial and in-frame only. Seen in this sample are about 210,000 clones; the ten most common clones hold 2% to 2.5%. The CDR3 consists of 13 residues. The V end lost 2 bases, the J end lost 11 bases, and 15 bases lay between the germline ends. Germline values: CDR1 MNHEY, CDR2 SMNVEV (reference sequence). The rearrangement uses TRBV27 and TRBJ1-1, with a tentative D call TRBD1 (6 bases). The sequence derives from a woman aged 25 to 39 in good health. Sequenced material: blood. The CDR3 protein is CASSLKTGLRAFF. As DNA, the CDR3 is TGTGCCAGCAGTTTAAAGACAGGTTTGAGGGCTTTCTTT.